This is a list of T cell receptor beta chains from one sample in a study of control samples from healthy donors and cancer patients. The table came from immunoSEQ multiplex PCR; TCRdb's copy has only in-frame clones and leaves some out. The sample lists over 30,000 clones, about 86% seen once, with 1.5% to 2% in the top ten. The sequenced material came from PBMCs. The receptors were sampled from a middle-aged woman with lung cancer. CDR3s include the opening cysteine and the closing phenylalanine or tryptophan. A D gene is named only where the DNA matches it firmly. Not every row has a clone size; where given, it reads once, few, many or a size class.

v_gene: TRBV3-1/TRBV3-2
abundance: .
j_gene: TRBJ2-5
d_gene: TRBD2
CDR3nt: TGTGCCAGCAGCCAAGCAGGGGCGGGGGGGGGCGAGACCCAGTACTTC
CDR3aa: CASSQAGAGGGETQYF

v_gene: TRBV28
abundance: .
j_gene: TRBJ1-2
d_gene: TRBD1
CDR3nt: TGTGCCAGCAGTGCACCGGGACAGGGAGTCTATGGCTACACCTTC
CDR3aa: CASSAPGQGVYGYTF

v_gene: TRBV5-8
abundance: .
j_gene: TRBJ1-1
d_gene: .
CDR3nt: TGTGCCAGCAGCTCCTTGACCACTGAAGCTTTCTTT
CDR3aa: CASSSLTTEAFF

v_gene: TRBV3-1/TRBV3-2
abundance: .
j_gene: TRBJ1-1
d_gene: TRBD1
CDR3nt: TGTGCCAGCAGCCCGGGACAGGGGGGCGAAGCTTTCTTT
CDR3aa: CASSPGQGGEAFF

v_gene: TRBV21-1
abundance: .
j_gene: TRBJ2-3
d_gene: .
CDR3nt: TGTGCCAGCAGCGCCCCTGGTCGGGGCCCTAGCACAGATACGCAGTATTTT
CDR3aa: CASSAPGRGPSTDTQYF

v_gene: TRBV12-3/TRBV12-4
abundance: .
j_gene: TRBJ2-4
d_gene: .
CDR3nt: TGTGCCAGCAGAAGGGGAACGGGAAACATTCAGTACTTC
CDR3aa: CASRRGTGNIQYF

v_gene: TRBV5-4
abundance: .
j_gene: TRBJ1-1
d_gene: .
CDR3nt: TGTGCCAGCAGCGCAGCAGGGGTCACTGAAGCTTTCTTT
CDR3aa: CASSAAGVTEAFF

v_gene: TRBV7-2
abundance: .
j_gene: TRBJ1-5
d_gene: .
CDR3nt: TGTGCCAGCAGCTTCCAGACGGGAAGCAATCAGCCCCAGCATTTT
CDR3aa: CASSFQTGSNQPQHF

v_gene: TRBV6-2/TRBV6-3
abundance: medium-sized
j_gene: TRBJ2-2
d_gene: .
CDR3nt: TGTGCCAGCAGTTACAGGGACACCGGGGAGCTGTTTTTT
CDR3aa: CASSYRDTGELFF

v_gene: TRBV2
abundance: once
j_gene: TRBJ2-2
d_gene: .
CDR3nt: TGTGCCAGCAGCAAGGAACAGGGCAGACCCGGGGAGCTGTTTTTT
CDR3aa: CASSKEQGRPGELFF

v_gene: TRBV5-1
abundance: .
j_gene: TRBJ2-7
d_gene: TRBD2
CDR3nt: TGCGCCAGCAGCTTGTGGGAGGGACCCTACGAGCAGTACTTC
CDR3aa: CASSLWEGPYEQYF

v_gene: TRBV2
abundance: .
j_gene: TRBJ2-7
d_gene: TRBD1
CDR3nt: TGTGCCAGCAGGTTCGACAGGGCCTACGAGCAGTACTTC
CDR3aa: CASRFDRAYEQYF

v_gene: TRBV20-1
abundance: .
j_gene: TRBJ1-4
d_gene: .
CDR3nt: TGCAGTGCTAGTACGGACAGTATCGCTAATGAAAAACTGTTTTTT
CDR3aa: CSASTDSIANEKLFF

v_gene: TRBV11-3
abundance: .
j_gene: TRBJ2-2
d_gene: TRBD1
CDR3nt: TGTGCCAGCAGCTTGGACAGGGGTGCTCCCGGGGAGCTGTTTTTT
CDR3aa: CASSLDRGAPGELFF

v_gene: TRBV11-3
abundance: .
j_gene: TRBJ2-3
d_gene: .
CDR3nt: TGTGCCAGCAGCCTAATCACAGATACGCAGTATTTT
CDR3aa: CASSLITDTQYF

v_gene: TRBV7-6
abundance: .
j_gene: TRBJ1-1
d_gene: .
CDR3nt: TGTGCCAGCAGCTTAGACGCCGGGAACACTGAAGCTTTCTTT
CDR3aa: CASSLDAGNTEAFF

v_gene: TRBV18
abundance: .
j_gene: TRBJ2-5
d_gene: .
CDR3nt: TGTGCCAGCTCCAACAGGGACGGTTGGGGGACCCAGTACTTC
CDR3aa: CASSNRDGWGTQYF

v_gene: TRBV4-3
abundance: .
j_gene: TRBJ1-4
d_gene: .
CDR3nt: TGCGCCAGCAGCCCGGACGGCCCTAATGAAAAACTGTTTTTT
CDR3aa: CASSPDGPNEKLFF

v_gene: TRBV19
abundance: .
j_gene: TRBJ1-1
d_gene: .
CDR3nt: TGTGCCAGTAGACAGGGCGCGAACACTGAAGCTTTCTTT
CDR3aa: CASRQGANTEAFF

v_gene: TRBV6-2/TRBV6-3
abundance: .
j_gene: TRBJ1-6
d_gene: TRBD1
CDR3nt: TGTGCCAGCAGTCCACCGGGACAGGGTAATTCACCCCTCCACTTT
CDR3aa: CASSPPGQGNSPLHF

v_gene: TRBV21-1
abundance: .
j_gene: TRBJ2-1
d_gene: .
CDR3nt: TGTGCCAGCAGCAAATTGGTGTGTGAGCAGTTCTTC
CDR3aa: CASSKLVCEQFF

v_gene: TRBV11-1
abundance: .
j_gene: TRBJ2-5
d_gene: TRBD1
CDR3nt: TGTGCCAGCAGCCTACGGACAGGGCAAGAGACCCAGTACTTC
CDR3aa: CASSLRTGQETQYF

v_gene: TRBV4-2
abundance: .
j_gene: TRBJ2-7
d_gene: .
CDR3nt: TGTGCCAGCAGCCAAGACCCAGTAACCAGATCTCCCCAGTACTTC
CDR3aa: CASSQDPVTRSPQYF

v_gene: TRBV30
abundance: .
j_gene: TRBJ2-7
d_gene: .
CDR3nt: TGTGCCTGGAGTCCCCGGTGGGTCAACGAGCAGTACTTC
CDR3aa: CAWSPRWVNEQYF

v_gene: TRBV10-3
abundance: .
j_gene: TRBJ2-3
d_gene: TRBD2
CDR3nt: TGTGCCATCAGTGAGTCGGGGGGGGACACAGATACGCAGTATTTT
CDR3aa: CAISESGGDTDTQYF

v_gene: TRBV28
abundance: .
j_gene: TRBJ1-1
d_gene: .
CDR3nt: TGTGCCAGCAGTTATACTGAAGCTTTCTTT
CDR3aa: CASSYTEAFF

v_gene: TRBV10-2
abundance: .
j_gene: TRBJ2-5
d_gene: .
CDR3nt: TGCGCCAGCAGCGGGCAGGGTTATCAAGAGACCCAGTACTTC
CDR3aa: CASSGQGYQETQYF

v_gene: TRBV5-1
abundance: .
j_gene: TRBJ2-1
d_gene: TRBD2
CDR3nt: TGCGCCAGCAGCTTAGCGGGGGGCCATTCCTACAATGAGCAGTTCTTC
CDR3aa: CASSLAGGHSYNEQFF

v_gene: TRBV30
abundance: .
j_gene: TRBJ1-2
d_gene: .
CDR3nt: TGTGCCTGGACCGGGACGTCCTATGGCTACACCTTC
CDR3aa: CAWTGTSYGYTF

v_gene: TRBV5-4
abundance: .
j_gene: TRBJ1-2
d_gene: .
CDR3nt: TGTGCCAGCAGCTCCTCCCTAGGGGGGAACTATGGCTACACCTTC
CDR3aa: CASSSSLGGNYGYTF

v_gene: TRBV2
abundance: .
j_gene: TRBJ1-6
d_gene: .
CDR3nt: TGTGCCAGCAGTCCGCAGGAGGGATATTCACCCCTCCACTTT
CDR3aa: CASSPQEGYSPLHF

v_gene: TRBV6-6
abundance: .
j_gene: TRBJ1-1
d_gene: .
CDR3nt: TGTGCCAGCATCAGACCGGGGCGAGACACTGAAGCTTTCTTT
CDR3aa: CASIRPGRDTEAFF

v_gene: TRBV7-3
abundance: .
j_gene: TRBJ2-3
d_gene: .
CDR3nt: TGTGCCAGCAGCCCCTGGCGGTCTAGCACAGATACGCAGTATTTT
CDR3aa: CASSPWRSSTDTQYF

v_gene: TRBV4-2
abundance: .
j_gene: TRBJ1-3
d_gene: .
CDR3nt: TGTGCCAGCAGCCAAGCCCCTCCCGGCTCTGGAAACACCATATATTTT
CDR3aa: CASSQAPPGSGNTIYF

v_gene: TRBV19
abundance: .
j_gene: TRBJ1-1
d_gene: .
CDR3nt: TGTGCCAGTATTGTAGGCGGCCAATCTATGAACACTGAAGCTTTCTTT
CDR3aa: CASIVGGQSMNTEAFF

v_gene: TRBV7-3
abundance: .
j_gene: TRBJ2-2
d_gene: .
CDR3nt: TGTGCCAGCAGCTTATCCAGGACGAACACCGGGGAGCTGTTTTTT
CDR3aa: CASSLSRTNTGELFF

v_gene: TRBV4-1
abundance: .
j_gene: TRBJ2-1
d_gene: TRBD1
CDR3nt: TGCGCCAGCAGCCAAAAAAGGGTCCAGGGACAGGTTTACAATGAGCAGTTCTTC
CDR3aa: CASSQKRVQGQVYNEQFF

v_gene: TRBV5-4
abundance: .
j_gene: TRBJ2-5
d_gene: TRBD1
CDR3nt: TGTGCCAGCACCCCTGGAGGGACAGGGGGCGAAGAGACCCAGTACTTC
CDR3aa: CASTPGGTGGEETQYF

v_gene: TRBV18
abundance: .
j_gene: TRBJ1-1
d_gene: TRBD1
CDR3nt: TGTGCCAGCTCACCCAGGGGGGGTGGGTCTGAAGCTTTCTTT
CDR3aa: CASSPRGGGSEAFF

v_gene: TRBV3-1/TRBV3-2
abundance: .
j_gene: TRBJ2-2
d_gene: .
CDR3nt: TGTGCCAGCAGCCTCCCAGGGAGGTGGGGCACCGGGGAGCTGTTTTTT
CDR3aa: CASSLPGRWGTGELFF

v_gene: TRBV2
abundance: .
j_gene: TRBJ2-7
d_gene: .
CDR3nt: TGTGCCAGCAGTGAAGTAGGGGGAAGGGCCTACGAGCAGTACTTC
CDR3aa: CASSEVGGRAYEQYF

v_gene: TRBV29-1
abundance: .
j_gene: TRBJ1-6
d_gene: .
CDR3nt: TGCAGCGCCCGCAGGACGGACTATTCACCCCTCCACTTT
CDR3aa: CSARRTDYSPLHF

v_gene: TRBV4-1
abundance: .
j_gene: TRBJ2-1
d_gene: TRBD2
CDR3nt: TGCGCCAGCAGCCAACCGGGAAAGCGGGGGGGCAACAATGAGCAGTTCTTC
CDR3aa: CASSQPGKRGGNNEQFF

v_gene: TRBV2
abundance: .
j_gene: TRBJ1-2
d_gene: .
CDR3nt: TGTGCCAGCAGTGCGGAAGGCTTCCACACCTTC
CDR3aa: CASSAEGFHTF

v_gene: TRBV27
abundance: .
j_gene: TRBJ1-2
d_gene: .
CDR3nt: TGTGCCAGCAGACTGGTAGCCGGCGATAACTATGGCTACACCTTC
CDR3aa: CASRLVAGDNYGYTF

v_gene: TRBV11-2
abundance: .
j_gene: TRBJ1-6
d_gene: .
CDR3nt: TGTGCCAGCAGCTTAAACAGTGGTTCACCCCTCCACTTT
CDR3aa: CASSLNSGSPLHF

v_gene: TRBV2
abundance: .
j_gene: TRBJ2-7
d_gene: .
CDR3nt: TGTGCCAGCAGCGGGACAAGACCCTACGAGCAGTACTTC
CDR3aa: CASSGTRPYEQYF

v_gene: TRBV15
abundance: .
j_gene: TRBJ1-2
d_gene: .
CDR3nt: TGTGCCACTTCGTACGACAGGCTAGCTGATGGCTACACCTTC
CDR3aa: CATSYDRLADGYTF

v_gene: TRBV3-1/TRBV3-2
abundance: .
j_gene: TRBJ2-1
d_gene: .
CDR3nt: TGTGCCACCGGGACTGGGTACAATGAGCAGTTCTTC
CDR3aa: CATGTGYNEQFF

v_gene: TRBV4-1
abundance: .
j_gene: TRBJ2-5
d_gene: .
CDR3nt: TGCGCCAGCAGCCAGGACCCTATACGAACCCAGTACTTC
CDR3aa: CASSQDPIRTQYF

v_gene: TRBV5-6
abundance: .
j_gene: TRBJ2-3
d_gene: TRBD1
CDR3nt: TGTGCCAGCAGCTCATTCGGGGACAGGGACACAGATACGCAGTATTTT
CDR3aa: CASSSFGDRDTDTQYF

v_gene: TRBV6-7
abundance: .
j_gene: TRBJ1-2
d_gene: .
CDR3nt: TGTGCCAGCTCCTCCAAAACTAACTATGGCTACACCTTC
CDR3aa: CASSSKTNYGYTF